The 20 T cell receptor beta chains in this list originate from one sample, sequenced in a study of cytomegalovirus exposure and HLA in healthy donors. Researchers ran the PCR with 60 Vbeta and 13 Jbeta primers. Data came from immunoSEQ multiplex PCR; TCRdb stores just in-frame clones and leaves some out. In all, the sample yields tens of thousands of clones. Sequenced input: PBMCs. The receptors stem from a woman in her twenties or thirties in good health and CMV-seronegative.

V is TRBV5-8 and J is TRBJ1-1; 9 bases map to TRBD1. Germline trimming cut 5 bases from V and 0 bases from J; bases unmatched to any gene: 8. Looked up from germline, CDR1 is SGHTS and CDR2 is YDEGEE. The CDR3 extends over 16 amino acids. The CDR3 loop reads CASRTGTGNMNTEAFF. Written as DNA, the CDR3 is TGTGCCAGCAGGACCGGGACAGGGAACATGAACACTGAAGCTTTCTTT.

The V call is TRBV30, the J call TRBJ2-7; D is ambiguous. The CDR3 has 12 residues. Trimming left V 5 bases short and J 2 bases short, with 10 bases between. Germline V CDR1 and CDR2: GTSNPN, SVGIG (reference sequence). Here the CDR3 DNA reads TGTGCCTGGGGCACAGTAGCCTACGAGCAGTACTTC. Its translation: CAWGTVAYEQYF.

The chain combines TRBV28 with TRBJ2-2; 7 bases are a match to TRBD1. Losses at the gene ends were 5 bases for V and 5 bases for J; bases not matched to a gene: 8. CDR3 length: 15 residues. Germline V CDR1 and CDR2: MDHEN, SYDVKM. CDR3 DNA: TGTGCCAGCAGTCTCGCAGGGGGTTCAACCGGGGAGCTGTTTTTT. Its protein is CASSLAGGSTGELFF.

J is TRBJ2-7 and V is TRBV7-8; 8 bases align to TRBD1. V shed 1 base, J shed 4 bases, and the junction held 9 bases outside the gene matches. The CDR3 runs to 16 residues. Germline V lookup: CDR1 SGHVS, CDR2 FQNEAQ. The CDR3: CASSLESRTGNYEQYF. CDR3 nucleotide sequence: TGTGCCAGCAGCTTAGAGTCCCGGACAGGGAATTACGAGCAGTACTTC.

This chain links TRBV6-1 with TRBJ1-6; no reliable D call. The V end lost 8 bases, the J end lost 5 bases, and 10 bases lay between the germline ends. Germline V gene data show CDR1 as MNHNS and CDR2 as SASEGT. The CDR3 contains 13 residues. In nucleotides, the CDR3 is TGTGCCAGCGGGCCCGTTAATAATTCACCCCTCCACTTT. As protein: CASGPVNNSPLHF.

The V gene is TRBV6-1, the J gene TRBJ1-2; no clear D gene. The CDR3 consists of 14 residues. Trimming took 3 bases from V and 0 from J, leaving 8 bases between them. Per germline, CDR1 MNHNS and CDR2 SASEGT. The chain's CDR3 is CASSDGGTNYGYTF. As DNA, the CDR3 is TGTGCCAGCAGTGATGGAGGTACTAACTATGGCTACACCTTC.

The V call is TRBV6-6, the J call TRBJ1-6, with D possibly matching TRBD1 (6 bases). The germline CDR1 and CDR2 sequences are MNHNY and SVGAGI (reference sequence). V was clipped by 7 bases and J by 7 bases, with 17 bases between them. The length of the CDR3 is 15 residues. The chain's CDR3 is CASTPMDRRNSPLHF. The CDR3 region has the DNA TGTGCCAGCACCCCGATGGACAGAAGAAATTCACCCCTCCACTTT.

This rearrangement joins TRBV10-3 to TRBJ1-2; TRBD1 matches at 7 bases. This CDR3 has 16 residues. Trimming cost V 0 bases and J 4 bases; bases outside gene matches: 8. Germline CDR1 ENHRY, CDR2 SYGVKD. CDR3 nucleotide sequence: TGTGCCATCAGTGAGTCGAGGCAGGGGGTCACCTATGGCTACACCTTC. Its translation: CAISESRQGVTYGYTF.

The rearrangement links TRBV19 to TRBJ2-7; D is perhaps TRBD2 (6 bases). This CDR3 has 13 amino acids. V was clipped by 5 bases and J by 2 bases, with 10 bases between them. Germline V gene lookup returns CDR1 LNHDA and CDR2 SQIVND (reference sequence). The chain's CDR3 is CASSGAGTYEQYF. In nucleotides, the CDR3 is TGTGCCAGTAGTGGGGCGGGAACCTACGAGCAGTACTTC.

The CDR3 DNA is TGTGCCAGCAGTTACGACAGGGACATGAACACTGAAGCTTTCTTT. This gives the protein CASSYDRDMNTEAFF. This chain connects TRBV6-5 to TRBJ1-1, with 7 bases lining up with TRBD1. CDR3 length: 15 residues. The V gene's germline CDR1 is MNHEY and CDR2 SVGAGI. V lost 2 bases to trimming and J lost 0 bases; unmatched junction nucleotides: 3.

The CDR3 loop reads CATSRDLDGGENSPLHF. The CDR3 nucleotides are TGTGCCACCAGCAGAGATCTTGACGGGGGAGAAAATTCACCCCTCCACTTT. The gene calls are TRBV15 and TRBJ1-6, with D tentatively TRBD1 (5 bases). The germline V gene has CDR1 LNHNV and CDR2 YYDKDF (reference sequence). The CDR3 is 17 residues long. V was trimmed by 0 bases and J by 7 bases, leaving 16 bases between them.

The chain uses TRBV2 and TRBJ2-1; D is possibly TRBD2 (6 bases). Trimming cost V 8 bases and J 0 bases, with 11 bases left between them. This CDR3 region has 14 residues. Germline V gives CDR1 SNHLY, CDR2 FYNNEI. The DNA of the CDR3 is TGTGCCAGCGAACAGCGGGCCTCCTACAATGAGCAGTTCTTC. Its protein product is CASEQRASYNEQFF.

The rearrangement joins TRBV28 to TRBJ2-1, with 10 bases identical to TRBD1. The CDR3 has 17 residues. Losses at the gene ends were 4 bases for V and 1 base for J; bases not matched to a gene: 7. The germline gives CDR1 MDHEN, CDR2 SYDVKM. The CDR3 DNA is TGTGCCAGCAGTTCGCTAGGACAGGGGGTTTCCTACAATGAGCAGTTCTTC. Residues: CASSSLGQGVSYNEQFF.

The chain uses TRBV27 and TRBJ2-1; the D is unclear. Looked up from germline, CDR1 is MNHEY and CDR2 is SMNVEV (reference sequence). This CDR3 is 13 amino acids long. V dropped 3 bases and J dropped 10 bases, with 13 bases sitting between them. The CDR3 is CASSFVAGREQFF. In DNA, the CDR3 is TGTGCCAGCAGTTTCGTGGCAGGCCGCGAGCAGTTCTTC.

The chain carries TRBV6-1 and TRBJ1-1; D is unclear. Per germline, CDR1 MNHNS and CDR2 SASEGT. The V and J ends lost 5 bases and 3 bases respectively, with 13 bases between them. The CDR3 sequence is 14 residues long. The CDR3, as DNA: TGTGCCAGCAGTCCATACAAGCGGGACACTGAAGCTTTCTTT. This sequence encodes CASSPYKRDTEAFF.

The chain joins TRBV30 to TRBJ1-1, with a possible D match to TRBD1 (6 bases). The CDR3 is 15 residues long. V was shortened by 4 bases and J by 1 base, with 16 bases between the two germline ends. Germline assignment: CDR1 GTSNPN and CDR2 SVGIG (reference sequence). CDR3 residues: CAWNDPGHPNTEAFF. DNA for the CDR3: TGTGCCTGGAATGATCCGGGACACCCGAACACTGAAGCTTTCTTT.

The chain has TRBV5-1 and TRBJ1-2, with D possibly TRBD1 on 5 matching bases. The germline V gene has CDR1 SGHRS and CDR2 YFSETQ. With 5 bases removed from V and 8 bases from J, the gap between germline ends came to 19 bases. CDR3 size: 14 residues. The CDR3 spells CASSRGGGLWGYTF. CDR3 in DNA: TGCGCCAGCAGTAGGGGCGGTGGTTTGTGGGGCTACACCTTC.

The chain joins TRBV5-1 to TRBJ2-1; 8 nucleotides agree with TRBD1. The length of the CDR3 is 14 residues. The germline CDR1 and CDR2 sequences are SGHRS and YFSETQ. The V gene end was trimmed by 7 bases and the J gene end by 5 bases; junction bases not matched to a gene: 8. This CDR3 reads CASGLGQDDNEQFF. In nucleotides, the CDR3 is TGCGCCAGCGGATTGGGACAGGACGACAATGAGCAGTTCTTC.

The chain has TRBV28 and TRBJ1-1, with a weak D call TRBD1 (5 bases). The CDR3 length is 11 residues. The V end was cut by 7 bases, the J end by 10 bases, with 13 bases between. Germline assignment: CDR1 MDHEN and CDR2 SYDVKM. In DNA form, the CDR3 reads TGTGCCAGCACTACCGTGCAGGGAGCTTTCTTT. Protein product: CASTTVQGAFF. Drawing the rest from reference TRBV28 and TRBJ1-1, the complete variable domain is DVKVTQSSRYLVKRTGEKVFLECVQDMDHENMFWYRQDPGLGLRLIYFSYDVKMKEKGDIPEGYSVSREKKERFSLILESASTNQTSMYLCASTTVQGAFFGQGTRLTVV.

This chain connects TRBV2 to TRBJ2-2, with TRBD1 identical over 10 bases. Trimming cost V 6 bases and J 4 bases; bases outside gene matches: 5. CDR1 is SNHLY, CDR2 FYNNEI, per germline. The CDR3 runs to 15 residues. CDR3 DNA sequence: TGTGCCAGCAGGGGGACAGGGGCGGTCACCGGGGAGCTGTTTTTT. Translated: CASRGTGAVTGELFF.